This TCR beta chain emerged from a study of T-cell reconstitution after alpha-beta-depleted transplantation in children. General study results and limits: At one year after transplant, newly produced T cells mostly accounted for T-cell counts and diversity. At around two months after transplant, the alpha-beta T cells were reportedly derived from several hundred expanded clones that came from non-depleted graft cells. Certain patients had high TCRbeta diversity at day 60, and it came from recipient T cells and thymic progenitors that survived.

The library targeted TCRbeta and was prepared with unique molecular identifiers. Each CDR3 protein gets one entry after TCRdb re-called the PCR reads with MiXCR. Altogether about 240,000 distinct CDR3 sequences are present, roughly 26% being singletons, with the ten largest covering 2% to 3%. This clonotype was observed at least ten times. Its antigen remains unknown. In germline, CDR1 is SQVTM, CDR2 ANQGSEA. V shed 7 bases and J shed 8 bases, with 9 bases lying between them. The CDR3 extends over 10 amino acids. This chain connects TRBV29-1 to TRBJ1-5; D perhaps matches TRBD1 (5 bases). This receptor was obtained from a girl under 10 years old with Fanconi anemia, due to receive a stem cell transplant. The specimen was PBMCs, collected before TCRalphabeta/CD19-depleted stem cell transplant. The CDR3 protein is CSEDSEPQHF. The CDR3 bases are TGCAGCGAAGACAGCGAGCCCCAGCATTTT.